The 20 T cell receptor beta chains below were found in one sample sequenced in a study of CD8 T cells in ankylosing spondylitis. One entry per CDR3 protein, called by TCRdb with MiXCR from the 5' RACE reads. Of more than 150,000 distinct CDR3 sequences listed, 15% to 20% are singletons. Sequencing was done on a sample of blood, either unsorted or a sorted T cell fraction (not recorded which). These receptors originate from a male donor aged 5 to 30 with ankylosing spondylitis or in good health (not recorded which).

This clonotype was seen at least ten times. This rearrangement joins TRBV6-2 or TRBV6-3 to TRBJ2-7; TRBD1 or TRBD2 may be the D gene (5 bases each). Trimming shortened V by 6 bases and J by 2 bases, and 11 bases separated the two germline ends. Germline V gene lookup returns CDR1 MNHEY and CDR2 SVGEGT. The CDR3 totals 13 residues. The CDR3 sequence is CASRGRLAYEQYF. The CDR3 region has the DNA TGTGCCAGCAGGGGACGGCTGGCCTACGAGCAGTACTTC.

In this sample, this clonotype turned up many times. The CDR3 DNA sequence: TGTGCCTGGAGTGGTGGCAGGGATCAGCCCCAGCATTTT. It translates to CAWSGGRDQPQHF. The rearrangement links TRBV30 to TRBJ1-5; D may be TRBD1 (5 bases). Trimming cost V 1 base and J 5 bases, with 9 bases left between them. Germline V lookup: CDR1 GTSNPN, CDR2 SVGIG (reference sequence). This CDR3 comprises 13 residues.

This clonotype has ten or more counts. The chain has TRBV15 and TRBJ2-1; 7 bases map to TRBD2. The CDR3 runs to 13 residues. The V gene end was trimmed by 0 bases and the J gene end by 14 bases; junction bases not matched to a gene: 7. Germline V gives CDR1 LNHNV, CDR2 YYDKDF (reference sequence). CDR3 bases: TGTGCCACCAGCAGAGATAGGGGAGGGCCAGAGTTCTTC. Protein: CATSRDRGGPEFF.

This clonotype was recorded many times. The chain joins TRBV18 to TRBJ1-1; TRBD1 matches 11 bases. The trim removed 6 bases at V and 5 bases at J, leaving 5 bases unmatched. CDR3 length equals 14 residues. The germline gives CDR1 KGHSH, CDR2 LQKENI. Here the CDR3 DNA reads TGTGCCAGCTCGTACCGGGACAGGGGGACTGAAGCTTTCTTT. Protein: CASSYRDRGTEAFF.

This clonotype came up many times. V gene TRBV29-1 combines with J gene TRBJ2-3, with 9 bases matching TRBD2. The CDR3 contains 14 residues. In germline, CDR1 is SQVTM, CDR2 ANQGSEA. Losses at the gene ends were 7 bases for V and 7 bases for J; bases not matched to a gene: 12. CDR3 amino acids: CSARQREALYTQYF. CDR3 nucleotide sequence: TGCAGCGCCAGGCAGCGGGAGGCATTATATACGCAGTATTTT.

Ten or more counts support this clonotype. This sequence joins TRBV20-1 and TRBJ1-1; 9 nucleotides line up with TRBD1. Unmatched junction bases numbered 15, after V lost 6 bases and J lost 1 base. This CDR3 region has 17 residues. CDR1 and CDR2 from the germline V gene are DFQATT and SNEGSKA (reference sequence). The DNA of the CDR3 is TGCAGTGCCACGGGACAGGGAGGGAGGGAGAGGAACACTGAAGCTTTCTTT. Amino acid sequence: CSATGQGGRERNTEAFF.

The sample holds many counts of this clonotype. The chain couples TRBV20-1 to TRBJ2-3, with 7 nucleotides matching TRBD2. This CDR3 region has 15 residues. Germline CDR1 and CDR2: DFQATT and SNEGSKA (reference sequence). The ends lost 1 base at V and 2 bases at J; junction bases unmatched: 6. CDR3 protein: CSARVAREITDTQYF. Written as DNA, the CDR3 is TGCAGTGCTAGAGTGGCGCGGGAGATCACAGATACGCAGTATTTT.

This clonotype was recorded at least ten times. The chain links TRBV12-3 or TRBV12-4 to TRBJ2-2; D is uncertain. V was trimmed by 6 bases and J by 4 bases, leaving 18 bases between them. The CDR3 is made up of 16 amino acids. The CDR3 DNA reads TGTGCCAGCAGATTATACCCTGGAAGTGGCACCGGGGAGCTGTTTTTT. It yields the protein CASRLYPGSGTGELFF.

In this sample, this clonotype turned up many times. The chain has TRBV6-2 or TRBV6-3 and TRBJ2-5, with 9 bases lining up with TRBD1. From germline, CDR1 is MNHEY and CDR2 SVGEGT. J was trimmed by 3 bases and V by 6 bases; bases with no gene match: 5. This CDR3 region has 14 residues. CDR3 in DNA: TGTGCCAGCAGACCCTGGACAGGGGAAGAGACCCAGTACTTC. This sequence encodes CASRPWTGEETQYF.

This clonotype has only one observation. This sequence joins TRBV20-1 and TRBJ1-1; D perhaps matches TRBD1 (5 bases). Germline V gene lookup returns CDR1 DFQATT and CDR2 SNEGSKA (reference sequence). The germline V and J ends were trimmed by 3 bases and 4 bases, with 9 bases remaining between them. This CDR3 comprises 12 residues. The DNA for the CDR3 is TGCAGTGCTAGTCCTGGGGGCACTGAAGCTTTCTTT. It is translated as CSASPGGTEAFF.

This clonotype showed up many times. V is TRBV12-3 or TRBV12-4 and J is TRBJ2-2, with D maybe TRBD2 (7 bases). This CDR3 region has 13 residues. V was clipped by 4 bases and J by 7 bases, with 10 bases between them. CDR3 region: CASSSGGRGELFF. In DNA form, the CDR3 reads TGTGCCAGCAGTTCCGGGGGGCGCGGGGAGCTGTTTTTT.

This clonotype was observed at least ten times. The rearrangement joins TRBV29-1 to TRBJ2-6; tentatively, D is TRBD1 (6 bases). V was cut by 6 bases and J by 2 bases, with 8 bases left in between. The CDR3 loop spans 13 amino acids. CDR1 and CDR2 from the germline V gene are SQVTM and ANQGSEA. In nucleotides, the CDR3 is TGCAGCGTCTACAGGGCTGGGGCCAACGTCCTGACTTTC. It is translated as CSVYRAGANVLTF.

This clonotype was seen many times. The chain links TRBV29-1 to TRBJ1-1; D gene ambiguous. Germline-derived CDR1 and CDR2 are SQVTM and ANQGSEA. The CDR3 spans 12 residues. The V and J ends lost 4 bases and 4 bases respectively, with 10 bases between them. The CDR3 DNA follows: TGCAGCGTTGCACTGGGGAGCACTGAAGCTTTCTTT. Encoded protein: CSVALGSTEAFF.

In its sample, this clonotype was seen many times. The chain carries TRBV30 and TRBJ2-4; 9 bases are shared with TRBD1. Looked up from germline, CDR1 is GTSNPN and CDR2 is SVGIG (reference sequence). This CDR3 is 13 amino acids long. The V segment lost 2 bases and the J segment 8 bases; nucleotides outside the gene matches: 4. The CDR3 coding sequence is TGTGCCTGGAGTCCGGGACAGGGTTACATTCAGTACTTC. Residues: CAWSPGQGYIQYF.

This clonotype appeared many times. The gene calls are TRBV5-1 and TRBJ1-1, with a weak D call TRBD1 (5 bases). CDR3 length: 18 residues. Per germline, CDR1 SGHRS and CDR2 YFSETQ. Trimming stripped 0 bases from V and 6 bases from J, with 24 bases between. In DNA form, the CDR3 reads TGCGCCAGCAGCTTGGTCCCGAGGAGGGCAGGGTCGATCGCTGAAGCTTTCTTT. Translation gives CASSLVPRRAGSIAEAFF.

The table lists this clonotype with many counts. Here the CDR3 reads CASSYGTSASTDTQYF. CDR3 bases: TGTGCCAGCAGTTACGGGACTAGCGCCAGCACAGATACGCAGTATTTT. The rearrangement links TRBV6-2 or TRBV6-3 to TRBJ2-3, with 10 bases identical to TRBD2. Trimming at V came to 2 bases and at J to 0 bases, leaving 2 bases not matched to a gene. Germline CDR1 and CDR2: MNHEY and SVGEGT. The CDR3 totals 16 residues.

This chain links TRBV7-6 with TRBJ2-3; 8 nucleotides agree with TRBD2. There are 15 residues in the CDR3. Germline assignment: CDR1 SGHVS and CDR2 FNYEAQ. V lost 5 bases to trimming and J lost 2 bases; unmatched junction nucleotides: 6. CDR3 amino acids: CASSLIAGTTDTQYF. The CDR3 DNA is TGTGCCAGCAGCCTGATAGCGGGGACCACAGATACGCAGTATTTT.

This clonotype was seen ten or more times. The V and J genes are TRBV9 and TRBJ2-3, with D uncertain. The CDR3 covers 14 residues. The germline V gene has CDR1 SGDLS and CDR2 YYNGEE. Trimming pared 0 bases from V and 2 bases from J, leaving 7 bases between. The CDR3 sequence is CASSVGPPTDTQYF. CDR3 sequence (DNA): TGTGCCAGCAGCGTAGGGCCTCCCACAGATACGCAGTATTTT. The complete variable domain, with remaining parts taken from reference TRBV9 and TRBJ2-3, reads DSGVTQTPKHLITATGQRVTLRCSPRSGDLSVYWYQQSLDQGLQFLIQYYNGEERAKGNILERFSAQQFPDLHSELNLSSLELGDSALYFCASSVGPPTDTQYFGPGTRLTVL.

This clonotype was counted many times. The rearrangement joins TRBV27 to TRBJ2-1; D tentatively fits TRBD1 or TRBD2 (5 bases each). CDR1 is MNHEY, CDR2 SMNVEV, per germline (reference sequence). This CDR3 is built from 13 residues. The V end was cut by 5 bases, the J end by 7 bases, with 12 bases between. The CDR3 spells CASSPRGPNEQFF. CDR3 coding DNA: TGTGCCAGCAGTCCGAGGGGACCGAATGAGCAGTTCTTC.

This clonotype has at least ten counts. The chain recombines TRBV12-3 or TRBV12-4 with TRBJ2-1; 8 nucleotides line up with TRBD1. J gave up 5 bases and V 8 bases, and 5 bases lay outside the gene matches. CDR3 length equals 13 residues. The CDR3 DNA follows: TGTGCCAGCCGGGACAGGTTCGACAATGAGCAGTTCTTC. Translation: CASRDRFDNEQFF.